These T cell receptor beta chains were read from a single sample in a study of T cells in Graves' hyperthyroidism and ophthalmopathy. TCRdb passed the multiplex PCR reads through MiXCR, listing each CDR3 protein once. The sample lists some 720,000 distinct CDR3 sequences, about a sixth occurring once. Material for sequencing was blood. The receptors derive from a man aged 18 to 35 with Graves' hyperthyroidism. CDR3s include the opening cysteine and the closing phenylalanine or tryptophan. D genes are given only for firm matches. A clone size is listed for some rows: how often the clone was seen (once, few, many), or a class if it is expanded.

size	D	V	length	J	CDR3	DNA
few	.	TRBV5-1	13	TRBJ1-5	CASSSGRNQPQHF	TGCGCCAGCAGTTCGGGCAGAAATCAGCCCCAGCATTTT
few	TRBD1	TRBV5-1	19	TRBJ1-2	CASSLAFLGGAAPHPGYTF	TGCGCCAGCAGCTTGGCCTTCTTAGGGGGCGCGGCTCCCCACCCTGGCTACACCTTC
few	.	TRBV28	13	TRBJ1-2	CASSQNMDGGYTF	TGTGCCAGCAGTCAGAACATGGACGGGGGCTACACCTTC
.	TRBD1	TRBV20-1	17	TRBJ1-2	CSARGDRGRGINYGYTF	TGCAGTGCTAGAGGGGACAGGGGGCGCGGGATAAACTATGGCTACACCTTC
few	.	TRBV9	16	TRBJ2-5	CASSPPGSVTQETQYF	TGTGCCAGCAGCCCCCCGGGGAGCGTCACTCAAGAGACCCAGTACTTC
many	.	TRBV12-3/TRBV12-4	15	TRBJ1-1	CASSLFPGGVSEAFF	TGTGCCAGCAGTTTATTCCCGGGCGGGGTAAGCGAAGCTTTCTTT
.	.	TRBV29-1	13	TRBJ2-7	CSVEDSRSYEQYF	TGCAGCGTTGAGGACAGCAGATCCTACGAGCAGTACTTC
.	TRBD1	TRBV29-1	14	TRBJ2-5	CSVEAWDRDETQYF	TGCAGCGTTGAAGCTTGGGACAGGGACGAGACCCAGTACTTC
many	.	TRBV2	14	TRBJ1-3	CASSEGNTGNTIYF	TGTGCCAGCAGTGAGGGAAATACTGGAAACACCATATATTTT
many	TRBD2	TRBV6-2/TRBV6-3	14	TRBJ2-5	CASSYAGGEETQYF	TGTGCCAGCAGTTACGCGGGGGGCGAAGAGACCCAGTACTTC
many	.	TRBV11-2	14	TRBJ2-4	CASSFLSGLNIQYF	TGTGCCAGCAGCTTCCTCTCCGGATTGAACATTCAGTACTTC
.	TRBD2	TRBV7-3	15	TRBJ2-7	CASSLEPAGSYEQYF	TGTGCCAGCAGCTTAGAGCCAGCGGGGAGCTACGAGCAGTACTTC
.	.	TRBV20-1	16	TRBJ2-7	CSARDEAAQSTYEQYF	TGCAGTGCTAGAGATGAGGCCGCGCAGTCAACTTACGAGCAGTACTTC
many	TRBD2	TRBV2	17	TRBJ2-3	CASSTGGLAGEADTQYF	TGTGCCAGCAGTACAGGGGGACTAGCGGGAGAAGCAGATACGCAGTATTTT
many	.	TRBV7-3	15	TRBJ2-3	CASSPKVQGHITQYF	TGTGCCAGCAGCCCTAAGGTACAGGGTCATATTACGCAGTATTTT
.	.	TRBV10-3	14	TRBJ2-7	CAISDRQLGREQYF	TGTGCCATCAGTGATCGACAGTTGGGGCGGGAGCAGTACTTC
.	.	TRBV5-1	14	TRBJ1-1	CASSLGTLDTEAFF	TGCGCCAGCAGCTTGGGCACCTTGGACACTGAAGCTTTCTTT
many	TRBD2	TRBV3-1	13	TRBJ2-1	CASSQTTSGKLFF	TGTGCCAGCAGCCAAACGACTAGCGGGAAGCTGTTCTTC
many	TRBD1	TRBV20-1	16	TRBJ1-1	CSARDREGRLDTEAFF	TGCAGTGCTAGGGACAGGGAGGGACGCTTGGACACTGAAGCTTTCTTT
many	TRBD1	TRBV28	16	TRBJ2-7	CASSPIGGIDSYEQYF	TGTGCCAGCAGTCCGATAGGGGGCATCGACTCCTACGAGCAGTACTTC
many	TRBD1	TRBV20-1	14	TRBJ2-1	CSASRGTGDNEQFF	TGCAGTGCTAGTCGTGGGACAGGGGACAATGAGCAGTTCTTC
many	.	TRBV3-1	16	TRBJ2-7	CASSPNDPREGYEQYF	TGTGCCAGCAGCCCGAACGACCCCCGCGAGGGGTACGAGCAGTACTTC
.	.	TRBV5-1	13	TRBJ2-7	CASSFDSSHEQYF	TGCGCCAGCAGCTTCGACAGTTCTCACGAGCAGTACTTC
many	TRBD1	TRBV7-3	15	TRBJ2-1	CASSLGQGVHNEQFF	TGTGCCAGCAGCTTAGGGCAGGGGGTCCACAATGAGCAGTTCTTC
many	.	TRBV2	12	TRBJ1-4	CATGLTREKLFF	TGTGCCACCGGCCTTACGCGAGAAAAACTGTTTTTT
few	.	TRBV15	20	TRBJ2-2	CATSSTLLHLQGRWTGELFF	TGTGCCACCAGCAGTACATTATTGCATCTACAGGGCAGATGGACCGGGGAGCTGTTTTTT
.	TRBD1	TRBV4-1	17	TRBJ1-4	CASSPRTGWGANEKLFF	TGCGCCAGCAGCCCGAGGACAGGTTGGGGAGCTAATGAAAAACTGTTTTTT
.	.	TRBV9	14	TRBJ1-2	CASSETGQNYGYTF	TGTGCCAGCAGCGAGACAGGCCAAAACTATGGCTACACCTTC